The 32 T cell receptor beta chains in this list originate from one sample, sequenced in a study of cytomegalovirus exposure and HLA in healthy donors. The PCR contained 60 Vbeta and 13 Jbeta primers. Produced via immunoSEQ multiplex PCR; TCRdb's table is partial and in-frame only. The sample holds fewer than 250,000 clones, 82% seen once. Material: PBMCs. The receptors were sampled from a man aged 35 to 55 in good health and CMV-seropositive.

V is TRBV12-5 and J is TRBJ1-1; weak D call: TRBD1 (5 bases). The CDR3 covers 13 residues. Germline V gene sequence: CDR1 LGHNT, CDR2 FRNRAP. V was shortened by 5 bases and J by 5 bases, with 12 bases between the two germline ends. CDR3 sequence reads: CASGPGLYTEAFF. CDR3 coding DNA: TGTGCTAGTGGTCCGGGACTGTATACTGAAGCTTTCTTT.

The chain carries TRBV6-5 and TRBJ1-2; D perhaps matches TRBD1 (6 bases). Between the trimmed V and J ends, which lost 7 bases and 4 bases, there was a span of 13 bases. Germline V gene sequence: CDR1 MNHEY, CDR2 SVGAGI. The CDR3 runs to 13 residues. CDR3 in amino acids: CASNEGGGYGYTF. CDR3 nucleotide sequence: TGTGCCAGCAACGAGGGGGGGGGCTATGGCTACACCTTC.

The V gene is TRBV11-3, the J gene TRBJ2-7; D perhaps matches TRBD2 (5 bases). Looked up from germline, CDR1 is SGHNT and CDR2 is YENEEA. The CDR3 consists of 13 residues. V lost 1 base to trimming and J lost 3 bases, with 7 bases between them. CDR3 in amino acids: CASSLGRFYEQYV. For the CDR3, the DNA is TGTGCCAGCAGCTTAGGGAGGTTCTACGAGCAGTACGTC.

The chain uses TRBV2 and TRBJ2-3; 7 nucleotides line up with TRBD2. This CDR3 comprises 15 residues. The germline gives CDR1 SNHLY, CDR2 FYNNEI. Trimming at V came to 5 bases and at J to 4 bases, leaving 9 bases not matched to a gene. Here the CDR3 DNA reads TGTGCCAGCAGTATAAGCGGGAAGGGCTCAGATACGCAGTATTTT. This gives the protein CASSISGKGSDTQYF. The complete variable domain, with remaining parts taken from reference TRBV2 and TRBJ2-3, reads EPEVTQTPSHQVTQMGQEVILRCVPISNHLYFYWYRQILGQKVEFLVSFYNNEISEKSEIFDDQFSVERPDGSNFTLKIRSTKLEDSAMYFCASSISGKGSDTQYFGPGTRLTVL.

Only a few counts were recorded for this clone. This chain joins TRBV19 and TRBJ1-1; 9 bases match TRBD1. V shed 7 bases, J shed 1 base, and the junction held 10 bases outside the gene matches. CDR1 LNHDA and CDR2 SQIVND come from the germline V gene (reference sequence). The CDR3 is 16 residues long. Written as DNA, the CDR3 is TGTGCCAGTAATCCGGGACAGGGCGCGGGGAACACTGAAGCTTTCTTT. This codes for CASNPGQGAGNTEAFF.

Notes on this clone: Other nucleotide sequences from this sample produce the same CDR3. This chain uses TRBV5-1 with TRBJ2-3, with TRBD2 as a possible D gene (6 bases). The CDR3 runs 14 residues. Trimming cost V 0 bases and J 3 bases, with 8 bases left between them. From germline, CDR1 is SGHRS and CDR2 YFSETQ. Written as DNA, the CDR3 is TGCGCCAGCAGCTTGGACGGGAGAACAGATACGCAGTATTTT. Translating gives CASSLDGRTDTQYF.

The gene calls are TRBV18 and TRBJ2-1; TRBD2 matches at 9 bases. V lost 3 bases and J lost 8; bases outside the gene matches: 11. The CDR3 covers 16 residues. CDR1 and CDR2 (germline): KGHSH, LQKENI. The CDR3 loop is CASSPGLALLRDEQFF. The DNA of the CDR3 is TGTGCCAGCTCACCGGGACTAGCTCTTCTTCGGGATGAGCAGTTCTTC.

This clone was picked up a small number of times. CDR3 protein: CASSLWEGAEAFF. For the CDR3, the DNA is TGTGCCAGCAGTTTATGGGAGGGCGCTGAAGCTTTCTTT. This rearrangement joins TRBV27 to TRBJ1-1; D is undetermined. CDR1 and CDR2 from the germline V gene are MNHEY and SMNVEV (reference sequence). The V end was cut by 1 base, the J end by 6 bases, with 9 bases between. The CDR3 length is 13 residues.

The chain links TRBV6-5 to TRBJ1-1; TRBD1 matches 12 bases. The CDR3 contains 16 residues. Germline trimming cut 4 bases from V and 1 base from J; bases unmatched to any gene: 4. CDR1 and CDR2 (germline): MNHEY, SVGAGI. The CDR3 DNA sequence: TGTGCCAGCAGTTGGGACAGGGGGCAGGGGAACACTGAAGCTTTCTTT. It is translated as CASSWDRGQGNTEAFF.

This clone showed up just a few times. The J gene is TRBJ1-4, the V gene TRBV2; D may be TRBD1 (6 bases). Trimming left V 0 bases short and J 5 bases short, with 16 bases between. Germline assignment: CDR1 SNHLY and CDR2 FYNNEI. The CDR3 runs to 17 residues. DNA of the CDR3: TGTGCCAGCAGTGAAGCCGCTGGGGGCTTCAGCAATGAAAAACTGTTTTTT. The encoded protein is CASSEAAGGFSNEKLFF. The variable domain in full, with the rest retrieved from reference TRBV2 and TRBJ1-4, is EPEVTQTPSHQVTQMGQEVILRCVPISNHLYFYWYRQILGQKVEFLVSFYNNEISEKSEIFDDQFSVERPDGSNFTLKIRSTKLEDSAMYFCASSEAAGGFSNEKLFFGSGTQLSVL.

The rearrangement links TRBV2 to TRBJ2-1; 11 nucleotides agree with TRBD2. The V gene's germline CDR1 is SNHLY and CDR2 FYNNEI. This CDR3 contains 14 residues. V lost 6 bases, J lost 11 bases, and 9 bases stayed unmatched. CDR3 amino acids: CASSPGLAGGKQFF. CDR3 nucleotide sequence: TGTGCCAGCAGCCCGGGGCTAGCGGGAGGAAAGCAGTTCTTC.

The V gene is TRBV2, the J gene TRBJ1-3, with unresolved D. The CDR3 consists of 14 residues. Per germline, CDR1 SNHLY and CDR2 FYNNEI. Trimming removed 7 bases at V and 6 bases at J, with 16 bases between. CDR3 residues: CASKEYDLINTIYF. DNA for the CDR3: TGTGCCAGCAAGGAGTATGACCTAATAAACACCATATATTTT.

The V and J genes are TRBV5-1 and TRBJ2-2; 7 bases fit TRBD2. V trimming: 2 bases; J trimming: 5 bases; junction bases outside the gene matches: 18. CDR1 SGHRS and CDR2 YFSETQ come from the germline V gene. This CDR3 is 19 amino acids long. The DNA for the CDR3 is TGCGCCAGCAGCTTTACCACCGGGACTACCTTATGGGGGACCGGGGAGCTGTTTTTT. Its translation is CASSFTTGTTLWGTGELFF.

This chain links TRBV9 with TRBJ2-1; D is ambiguous. The CDR3 runs 15 residues. Per the germline V gene, CDR1 is SGDLS and CDR2 is YYNGEE. Trimming pared 7 bases from V and 3 bases from J, leaving 17 bases between. The CDR3 coding sequence is TGTGCCAGCGCCCCCGGAGTCGGTCTCTACAATGAGCAGTTCTTC. Translating gives CASAPGVGLYNEQFF.

J is TRBJ2-1 and V is TRBV5-8; 8 positions agree with TRBD1. CDR3 length: 14 amino acids. CDR1 SGHTS and CDR2 YDEGEE come from the germline V gene. Trimming at V came to 2 bases and at J to 8 bases, leaving 6 bases not matched to a gene. In nucleotides, the CDR3 is TGTGCCAGCAGCTTTGGACAGGGTAACGATGAGCAGTTCTTC. Protein: CASSFGQGNDEQFF.

J is TRBJ2-5 and V is TRBV14; D is perhaps TRBD2 (5 bases). V was pared by 3 bases and J by 4 bases, with 6 bases between. Germline assignment: CDR1 SGHDN and CDR2 FVKESK. This CDR3 has 12 amino acids. The CDR3 DNA reads as TGTGCCAGCAGCCAGGGAGTAGAGACCCAGTACTTC. It is translated as CASSQGVETQYF. The whole variable domain, filled in from reference TRBV14 and TRBJ2-5, reads EAGVTQFPSHSVIEKGQTVTLRCDPISGHDNLYWYRRVMGKEIKFLLHFVKESKQDESGMPNNRFLAERTGGTYSTLKVQPAELEDSGVYFCASSQGVETQYFGPGTRLLVL.

This rearrangement joins TRBV10-1 to TRBJ1-1; D remains unclear. This CDR3 comprises 13 residues. Germline CDR1 WNHNN, CDR2 SYGVQD (reference sequence). The V gene lost 2 bases and the J gene lost 1 base, with 5 bases spanning the gap. The CDR3: CASSEPGNTEAFF. DNA for the CDR3: TGCGCCAGCAGTGAGCCAGGGAACACTGAAGCTTTCTTT.

V gene TRBV27 combines with J gene TRBJ2-5; 10 bases line up with TRBD1. The germline CDR1 and CDR2 sequences are MNHEY and SMNVEV (reference sequence). The CDR3 is made up of 17 amino acids. V shed 2 bases, J shed 4 bases, and the junction held 10 bases outside the gene matches. CDR3 DNA sequence: TGTGCCAGCAGTTTAGCTAATCCGGGACAGGGGAGAGAGACCCAGTACTTC. As protein: CASSLANPGQGRETQYF.

The rearrangement uses TRBV5-6 and TRBJ1-2, with 7 positions matching TRBD1. V gave up 1 base and J gave up 4 bases; unmatched junction bases: 7. This CDR3 comprises 15 residues. Germline CDR1 SGHDT, CDR2 YYEEEE. The CDR3 is CASSLRGGGVYGYTF. The CDR3 nucleotides are TGTGCCAGCAGCTTGAGAGGAGGGGGCGTCTATGGCTACACCTTC.

The chain carries TRBV7-2 and TRBJ2-1, with D perhaps matching TRBD1 (6 bases). CDR1 and CDR2 from the germline V gene are SGHTA and FQGNSA. CDR3 length equals 15 residues. The V gene lost 3 bases and the J gene lost 3 bases, with 12 bases spanning the gap. CDR3 amino acids: CASSLGQGIYNEQFF. The CDR3 coding sequence is TGTGCCAGCAGCTTGGGCCAGGGGATCTACAATGAGCAGTTCTTC.

The V call is TRBV7-2, the J call TRBJ2-6; no clear D gene. Trimming removed 0 bases at V and 1 base at J, with 7 bases between. The germline V gene encodes CDR1 SGHTA and CDR2 FQGNSA. CDR3 size: 16 residues. The CDR3 protein is CASSLAPGSGANVLTF. CDR3 bases: TGTGCCAGCAGCTTAGCTCCCGGGTCTGGGGCCAACGTCCTGACTTTC.

This CDR3 is CASSLGPGSSNEQFF. In DNA form, the CDR3 reads TGTGCCAGCAGCTTAGGTCCGGGGTCGAGCAATGAGCAGTTCTTC. V gene TRBV7-3 combines with J gene TRBJ2-1; maybe TRBD2 (5 bases). The CDR3 loop spans 15 amino acids. Germline lookup yields CDR1 SGHTA and CDR2 FQGTGA. The germline V and J ends were trimmed by 2 bases and 6 bases, with 14 bases remaining between them.

V gene TRBV18 combines with J gene TRBJ2-7; 14 nucleotides line up with TRBD2. V trimming: 2 bases; J trimming: 4 bases; junction bases outside the gene matches: 4. Germline V CDR1 and CDR2: KGHSH, LQKENI. This CDR3 comprises 16 residues. In DNA, the CDR3 is TGTGCCAGCTCACCAGGGACTAGCGGGAGACGTTACGAGCAGTACTTC. It specifies CASSPGTSGRRYEQYF.

CDR3 in DNA: TGTGCCAGCAGTTCAGGGGGAGCCAGGAATCAGCCCCAGCATTTT. As protein: CASSSGGARNQPQHF. This sequence joins TRBV5-6 and TRBJ1-5; 7 nucleotides match TRBD1. The CDR3 sequence is 15 residues long. From germline, CDR1 is SGHDT and CDR2 YYEEEE. Trimming cost V 5 bases and J 4 bases; bases outside gene matches: 9.

The chain combines TRBV5-1 with TRBJ1-1; unclear D gene. Trimming stripped 0 bases from V and 6 bases from J, with 15 bases between. From germline, CDR1 is SGHRS and CDR2 YFSETQ. This CDR3 contains 15 residues. The DNA for the CDR3 is TGCGCCAGCAGCTTGGCCGCCACGGTGGGCGCTGAAGCTTTCTTT. Translating it yields CASSLAATVGAEAFF.

A single count supports this clone. The chain is built from TRBV7-6 and TRBJ2-1; TRBD2 matches 11 bases. Germline trimming cut 5 bases from V and 4 bases from J; bases unmatched to any gene: 13. Germline V gives CDR1 SGHVS, CDR2 FNYEAQ. CDR3 length equals 18 residues. Written as DNA, the CDR3 is TGTGCCAGCAGCCCGGGGATAGCGGGAGGGCCGAGATACAATGAGCAGTTCTTC. This encodes CASSPGIAGGPRYNEQFF.

The chain combines TRBV10-3 with TRBJ1-1; D remains ambiguous. V dropped 0 bases and J dropped 0 bases, with 11 bases sitting between them. The CDR3 spans 16 residues. Germline V gene sequence: CDR1 ENHRY, CDR2 SYGVKD. CDR3 sequence reads: CAISESLGSMNTEAFF. The CDR3 bases are TGTGCCATCAGTGAGTCCTTAGGGAGCATGAACACTGAAGCTTTCTTT.

V is TRBV5-6 and J is TRBJ2-7; D may be TRBD2 (5 bases). V lost 0 bases, J lost 3 bases, and 10 bases lay in between. The CDR3 has 14 amino acids. The germline V gene encodes CDR1 SGHDT and CDR2 YYEEEE. The CDR3 DNA is TGTGCCAGCAGCTTGGGATGGGGAGACTACGAGCAGTACTTC. Translating it yields CASSLGWGDYEQYF.

The rearrangement links TRBV30 to TRBJ2-3; TRBD2 matches at 11 bases. Germline CDR1 GTSNPN, CDR2 SVGIG (reference sequence). The CDR3 extends over 14 amino acids. The CDR3, as DNA: TGTGCACTTATACTAGCGGGAGAATCAGATACGCAGTATTTT. It yields the protein CALILAGESDTQYF.

V usage is TRBV5-1 and J usage is TRBJ2-3; D remains unclear. The germline gives CDR1 SGHRS, CDR2 YFSETQ. The CDR3 is made up of 15 amino acids. V lost 2 bases and J 0 bases, leaving 10 bases between the germline ends. CDR3 bases: TGCGCCAGCAGCTTCAGCGCCTCTAGCACAGATACGCAGTATTTT. Its protein product is CASSFSASSTDTQYF.

V is TRBV27 and J is TRBJ2-1; TRBD2 matches at 7 bases. Trimming removed 2 bases from V and 6 bases from J; junction bases left unmatched: 1. The CDR3 length is 13 residues. Germline loops: CDR1 MNHEY, CDR2 SMNVEV (reference sequence). Written as DNA, the CDR3 is TGTGCCAGCAGTTTAGGACTAGGCAATGAGCAGTTCTTC. Translated, it gives CASSLGLGNEQFF.

This rearrangement joins TRBV11-2 to TRBJ2-2, with 8 nucleotides matching TRBD2. The V segment lost 5 bases and the J segment 4 bases; nucleotides outside the gene matches: 6. The CDR3 consists of 15 residues. Germline V lookup: CDR1 SGHAT, CDR2 FQNNGV. CDR3 nucleotide sequence: TGTGCCAGCAGCCCAAGCGGGAGTCGCACCGGGGAGCTGTTTTTT. This translates into CASSPSGSRTGELFF.